This T cell receptor (beta chain) was captured in a study of blood T cell repertoires in COVID-19. Background on the study: Acute and convalescent COVID-19 samples came from the United States, Italy and Spain. In each case, the material was cDNA or gDNA derived from T cells, B-cell-depleted T cells, or PBMCs.

The CDR3 is 15 residues long. The germline gives CDR1 SGHTA, CDR2 FQGNSA. V shed 5 bases, J shed 5 bases, and the junction held 6 bases outside the gene matches. Seattle patient enrollment occurred during active infection, with longitudinal follow-up thereafter. The authors' processing: Reference gene primer amplification gave estimated nucleated cell counts. Measured with immunoSEQ multiplex PCR; TCRdb has only the in-frame clones, and not every one. D and trimming were read from the DNA, whereas the V and J calls and clone size are those reported in that table. The data contain almost 350,000 clones, 89% of them singletons.

The source of this sequence is a woman aged 60-70 years with COVID-19, enrolled during active disease. J is TRBJ2-5 and V is TRBV7-2, with 12 bases lining up with TRBD1. What was sequenced was peripheral blood. The CDR3 loop is CASSQGQGAGETQYF. The CDR3 nucleotides are TGTGCCAGCAGCCAGGGACAGGGGGCAGGGGAGACCCAGTACTTC.